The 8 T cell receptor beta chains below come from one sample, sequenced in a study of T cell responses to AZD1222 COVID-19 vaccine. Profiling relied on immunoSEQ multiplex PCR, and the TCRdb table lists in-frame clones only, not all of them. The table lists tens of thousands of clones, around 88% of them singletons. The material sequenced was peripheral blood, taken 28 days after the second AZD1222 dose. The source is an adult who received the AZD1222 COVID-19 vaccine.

The CDR3 sequence: CASRTGPTYGYTF. CDR3 nucleotides: TGTGCCAGCAGGACGGGACCCACCTATGGCTACACCTTC. The genes are TRBV6-5 and TRBJ1-2, with D maybe TRBD1 (5 bases). Germline CDR1 MNHEY, CDR2 SVGAGI. V lost 6 bases and J lost 4, with 12 bases in between. The CDR3 is 13 residues long.

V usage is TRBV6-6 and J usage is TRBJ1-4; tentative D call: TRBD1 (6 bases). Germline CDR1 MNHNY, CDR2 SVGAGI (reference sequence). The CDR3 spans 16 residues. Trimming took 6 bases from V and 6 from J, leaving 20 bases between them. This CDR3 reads CASSIQGGGGYEKLFF. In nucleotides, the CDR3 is TGTGCCAGCAGCATACAGGGAGGGGGGGGATATGAAAAACTGTTTTTT.

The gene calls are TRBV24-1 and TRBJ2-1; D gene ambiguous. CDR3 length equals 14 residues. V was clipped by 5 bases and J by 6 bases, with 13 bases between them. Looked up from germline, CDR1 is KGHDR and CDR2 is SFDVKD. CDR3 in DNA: TGTGCCACCAGTGCGGACCCGGTCCCCAATGAGCAGTTCTTC. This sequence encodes CATSADPVPNEQFF.

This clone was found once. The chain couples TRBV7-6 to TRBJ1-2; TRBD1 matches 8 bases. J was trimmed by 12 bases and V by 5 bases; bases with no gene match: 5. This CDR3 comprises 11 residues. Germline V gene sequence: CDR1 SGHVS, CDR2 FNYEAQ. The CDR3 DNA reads TGTGCCAGCAGCGGGGGACAGGTTCACACCTTC. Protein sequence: CASSGGQVHTF. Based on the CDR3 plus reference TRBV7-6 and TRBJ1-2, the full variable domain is GAGVSQSPRYKVTKRGQDVALRCDPISGHVSLYWYRQALGQGPEFLTYFNYEAQQDKSGLPNDRFSAERPEGSISTLTIQRTEQRDSAMYRCASSGGQVHTFGSGTRLTVV.

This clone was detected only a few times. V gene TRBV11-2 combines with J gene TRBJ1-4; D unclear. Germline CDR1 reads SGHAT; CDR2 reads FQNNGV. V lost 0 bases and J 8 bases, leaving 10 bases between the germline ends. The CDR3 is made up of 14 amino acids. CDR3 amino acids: CASSLDNFQEKLFF. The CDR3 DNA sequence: TGTGCCAGCAGCTTAGACAATTTTCAGGAAAAACTGTTTTTT.

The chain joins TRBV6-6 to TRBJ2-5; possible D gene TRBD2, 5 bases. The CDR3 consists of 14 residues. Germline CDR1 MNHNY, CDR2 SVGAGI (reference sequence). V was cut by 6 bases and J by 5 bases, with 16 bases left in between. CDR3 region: CASSRSTRGETQYF. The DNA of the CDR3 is TGTGCCAGCAGCCGGTCAACCCGAGGGGAGACCCAGTACTTC.

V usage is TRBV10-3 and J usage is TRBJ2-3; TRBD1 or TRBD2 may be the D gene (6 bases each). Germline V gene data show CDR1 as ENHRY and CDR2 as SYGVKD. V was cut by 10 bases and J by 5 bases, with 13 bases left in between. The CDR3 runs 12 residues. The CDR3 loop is CATGGEGDTQYF. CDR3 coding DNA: TGTGCCACCGGGGGCGAGGGAGATACGCAGTATTTT.

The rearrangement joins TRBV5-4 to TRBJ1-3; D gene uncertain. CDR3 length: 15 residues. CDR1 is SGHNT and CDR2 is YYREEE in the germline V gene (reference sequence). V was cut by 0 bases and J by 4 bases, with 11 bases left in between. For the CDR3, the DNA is TGTGCCAGCAGCTTGGTCAAAGAATCCGGAAACACCATATATTTT. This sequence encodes CASSLVKESGNTIYF. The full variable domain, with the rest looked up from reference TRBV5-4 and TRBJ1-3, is ETGVTQSPTHLIKTRGQQVTLRCSSQSGHNTVSWYQQALGQGPQFIFQYYREEENGRGNFPPRFSGLQFPNYSSELNVNALELDDSALYLCASSLVKESGNTIYFGEGSWLTVV.